A selection of T cell receptor beta chains follows, all from one sample in a study of Ad26.COV2.S vaccination and SARS-CoV-2 variants. Using immunoSEQ multiplex PCR, the repertoire was profiled, and TCRdb retains in-frame clones only, with some absent. Of 250,000 to 300,000 clones in the sample, around 87% are singletons; the top ten hold around 3.5%. The material sequenced was peripheral blood, taken in a trial of Ad26.COV2.S vaccine versus placebo. All receptors come from a person between 18 and 59 years old who received the Ad26.COV2.S COVID-19 vaccine or a placebo. Each CDR3 is given with its conserved first and last residue. The D gene is left open where the match is weak. The size of a clone is reported for some rows only, either as once, few or many, or as a class for expanded clones.

clone_size	j_call	v_call	d_call	cdr3_nt	cdr3_aa
-	TRBJ2-5	TRBV3-1/TRBV3-2	TRBD1	TGTGCCAGCAGCCAAGGGGACAGGGCGAAGACCCAGTACTTC	CASSQGDRAKTQYF
-	TRBJ1-1	TRBV30	-	TGTGCCTGGCGCCGGGGAAACACTGAAGCTTTCTTT	CAWRRGNTEAFF
-	TRBJ2-7	TRBV21-1	-	TGTGCCAGCAGCACCTCCCCTGACAGAAACTACGAGCAGTACTTC	CASSTSPDRNYEQYF
-	TRBJ1-2	TRBV30	-	TGTGCCTGGAGTGCGGCTGGTGGCTACACCTTC	CAWSAAGGYTF
-	TRBJ2-1	TRBV10-3	TRBD2	TGTGCCATCTCCGGGTCTAGCGGGAGTAACACCTACAATGAGCAGTTCTTC	CAISGSSGSNTYNEQFF
-	TRBJ2-5	TRBV9	-	TGTGCCAGCAGCGCCCCAGGGGTTCCCCTCGGGACCCAGTACTTC	CASSAPGVPLGTQYF
few	TRBJ2-5	TRBV11-2	-	TGTGCCAGCAGCTTAGATGGGTACCAGGCAGCACAAGAGACCCAGTACTTC	CASSLDGYQAAQETQYF
once	TRBJ1-2	TRBV4-1	TRBD1	TGCGCCAGCAGTTACCATCCGGGACAGGGGGCCGAAAAGAGCATAGGCTACACCTTC	CASSYHPGQGAEKSIGYTF
-	TRBJ2-7	TRBV28	TRBD2	TGTGCCAGCCAGACTAGCGGGAGGGCCTACGAGCAGTACTTC	CASQTSGRAYEQYF
-	TRBJ2-1	TRBV30	TRBD2	TGTGCCTGGAGTGCCAGCGGGAGGGCCGGGAATGAGCAGTTCTTC	CAWSASGRAGNEQFF
-	TRBJ1-5	TRBV19	-	TGTGCCAGTAGTATAGAGTCCAGTTACAATCAGCCCCAGCATTTT	CASSIESSYNQPQHF
few	TRBJ1-2	TRBV14	-	TGTGCCAGCAGCTACAGGACCTCAAACTATGGCTACACCTTC	CASSYRTSNYGYTF
-	TRBJ2-7	TRBV7-2	-	TGTGCCAGCAGCTTACAGACGCCATACGAGCAGTACTTC	CASSLQTPYEQYF
few	TRBJ1-4	TRBV19	-	TGTGCCAGTAGCGATTCAGAAAAACTGTTTTTT	CASSDSEKLFF
-	TRBJ1-3	TRBV28	TRBD1	TGTGCCAGCAGTGGACCGTGGGCAGGGGGGGATGGAAACACCATATATTTT	CASSGPWAGGDGNTIYF
-	TRBJ2-2	TRBV18	TRBD2	TGTGCCAGCTCACCACGGGCTAGCGGTAGCACCGGGGAGCTGTTTTTT	CASSPRASGSTGELFF
few	TRBJ1-6	TRBV19	TRBD1	TGTGCCAGCCAAAGGCGCGACAGGGATAATTCACCCCTCCACTTT	CASQRRDRDNSPLHF
once	TRBJ1-2	TRBV21-1	-	TGTGCCAGCAGCAAAGGGGGACAGGGAAAATATGGCTACACCTTC	CASSKGGQGKYGYTF
-	TRBJ1-2	TRBV23-1	-	TGCGCCAGCAGTCAGGAACAGGGCGCAAGGGGCTACACCTTC	CASSQEQGARGYTF
-	TRBJ2-7	TRBV7-2	-	TGTGCCAGCAGCTTAGGGGTAGGTGGGAGTCTTTATGACGAGCAGTACTTC	CASSLGVGGSLYDEQYF
-	TRBJ1-4	TRBV3-1/TRBV3-2	-	TGTGCCAGCAGCCAAGATCGATTAAGCCGAAAACTGTTTTTT	CASSQDRLSRKLFF
-	TRBJ1-1	TRBV10-1	-	TGCGCCAGCAGAGCAGGAGAGACGAACACTGAAGCTTTCTTT	CASRAGETNTEAFF
-	TRBJ1-2	TRBV7-2	-	TGTGCCAGCAGCTTACGGACCAGGGCGTTTATCTATGGCTACACCTTC	CASSLRTRAFIYGYTF
-	TRBJ2-7	TRBV11-1	-	TGTGCCAGCAGCTTAGTTGCAGGTACCTACGAGCAGTACTTC	CASSLVAGTYEQYF
-	TRBJ1-2	TRBV25-1	-	TGTGCCAGCAGCGACGGGACAAGGGGCCGCGGGGGCTACACCTTC	CASSDGTRGRGGYTF
-	TRBJ2-2	TRBV4-1	-	TGCGCCAGCAGCCCGAAAGGGACGGGTACCGGGGAGCTGTTTTTT	CASSPKGTGTGELFF
few	TRBJ2-7	TRBV9	TRBD2	TGTGCCAGCAGCGTTAGCGGGGGGAGCTCCTACGAGCAGTACTTC	CASSVSGGSSYEQYF
-	TRBJ1-4	TRBV7-9	TRBD1	TGTGCCAGCAGCTTAACCCCGTGGGACAGTCCTAATGAAAAACTGTTTTTT	CASSLTPWDSPNEKLFF
once	TRBJ2-1	TRBV6-5	-	TGTGCCAGCACGGTGGCGTCTACCTCCTACAATGAGCAGTTCTTC	CASTVASTSYNEQFF
-	TRBJ2-5	TRBV11-2	TRBD2	TGTGCCAGCAGCTTGGGACTAGCGGGAGGACGGCAAGAGACCCAGTACTTC	CASSLGLAGGRQETQYF
-	TRBJ2-7	TRBV27	TRBD1	TGTGCCAGCAGTTTCACCGGGACAGGGTATTACGAGCAGTACTTC	CASSFTGTGYYEQYF
-	TRBJ2-2	TRBV5-4	TRBD1	TGTGCCAGCAGCTTGGTCGACAGGGGGAACACCGGGGAGCTGTTTTTT	CASSLVDRGNTGELFF
-	TRBJ2-6	TRBV7-3	-	TGTGCCAGCAGTAAACGTGGAGTGTCTGGGGCCAACGTCCTGACTTTC	CASSKRGVSGANVLTF
-	TRBJ2-7	TRBV19	-	TGTGCCAGTAGTATGGCTGGTCTTGGGTACGAGCAGTACTTC	CASSMAGLGYEQYF
-	TRBJ2-1	TRBV4-2	-	TGTGCCAGCAGCCAAGATGTTGGGACCTACAATGAGCAGTTCTTC	CASSQDVGTYNEQFF
-	TRBJ1-1	TRBV5-4	-	TGTGCCAGCAGCCCCCCAGGGGTTCAAGCGAACACTGAAGCTTTCTTT	CASSPPGVQANTEAFF
-	TRBJ2-1	TRBV7-2	-	TGTGCCAGCAGCTCTAAGACTACCAACAATGAGCAGTTCTTC	CASSSKTTNNEQFF
-	TRBJ1-1	TRBV27	-	TGTGCCAGCAGTTTTGGGCAGAACACTGAAGCTTTCTTT	CASSFGQNTEAFF
-	TRBJ2-3	TRBV7-9	-	TGTGCCAGCAGCTTAGCGGAGGGGGCGCGGCCCCGGTATTTT	CASSLAEGARPRYF
-	TRBJ2-7	TRBV27	-	TGTGCCAGCAGTAGGCTCTGGAGGGAAAAACCCTACGAGCAGTACTTC	CASSRLWREKPYEQYF
-	TRBJ1-1	TRBV10-3	-	TGTGCCATCAGCGCCTCGGGGGCGTTGGTCACTGAAGCTTTCTTT	CAISASGALVTEAFF
-	TRBJ1-1	TRBV19	-	TGTGCCAGTAGTATACTCCCTCAGAACACTGAAGCTTTCTTT	CASSILPQNTEAFF
once	TRBJ1-2	TRBV28	-	TGTGCCAGCAGTTTGGGGGGTGCGGGGCTGTATGGCTACACCTTC	CASSLGGAGLYGYTF
-	TRBJ1-1	TRBV4-1	TRBD1	TGCGCCAGCAGCCAGGGACAGGTTGGATCTGAAGCTTTCTTT	CASSQGQVGSEAFF
-	TRBJ1-2	TRBV3-1/TRBV3-2	-	TGTGCCAGCAGCCGAACCGAAGGGTACGGGTCAGCTGGCTACACCTTC	CASSRTEGYGSAGYTF
-	TRBJ2-7	TRBV7-2	TRBD2	TGTGCCAGCAGCTTAAGGCGGGAGGTAGGCGAGCAGTACTTC	CASSLRREVGEQYF
-	TRBJ2-6	TRBV9	-	TGTGCCAGCAGCGTAGGTAGTATGTCACCAGTAGTCCTGACTTTC	CASSVGSMSPVVLTF
-	TRBJ2-3	TRBV7-2	TRBD2	TGTGCCAGCAGTAGCACTAGCGGAGTCACAGATACGCAGTATTTT	CASSSTSGVTDTQYF
-	TRBJ1-2	TRBV10-3	-	TGTGCCATCAGTACCTCCCAGGGGTCTGGCGGCTACACCTTC	CAISTSQGSGGYTF
-	TRBJ1-1	TRBV2	-	TGTGCCAGCAGTGTTGGAGGGCTCACTGAAGCTTTCTTT	CASSVGGLTEAFF
-	TRBJ2-5	TRBV5-6	-	TGTGCCAGCAGCTCGAAAGTCAGGGGGGTAGAGGCTGGCCAAGAGACCCAGTACTTC	CASSSKVRGVEAGQETQYF
-	TRBJ1-1	TRBV6-5	TRBD1	TGTGCCAGCAGTTACAGACAGGGTACTGAAGCTTTCTTT	CASSYRQGTEAFF